This T cell receptor beta chain appears in the sequencing data of a study of blood T cells in healthy people across ages. Details on this clonotype: The junction differs from germline at one of its ends, possibly a read error.

CDR1 is LGHNA and CDR2 is YNFKEQ in the germline V gene. The CDR3 contains 13 residues. Primers used in a second PCR of roughly 7 to 12 cycles were a sample-barcoded 5' primer and a J-beta primer mix. A single record per CDR3 protein comes from TCRdb applying MiXCR to the 5' RACE reads. The sample lists about 1.1 million distinct CDR3 sequences; about two fifths were seen once. This chain links TRBV4-2 with TRBJ2-7; D might be TRBD2 (5 bases). The material sequenced was blood. The clonotype was recovered from a man aged 18 to 30 in good health. The CDR3 DNA reads as TGTGCCAGCAGCCAAACTAGTATCCATGAGCAGTATTTC. Its translation is CASSQTSIHEQYF.